The clone carrying this T cell receptor (beta chain) was counted many times. TCRdb called the reads again in MiXCR, with one record for every CDR3 protein. The table includes hundreds of thousands of distinct CDR3 sequences, roughly a tenth detected once. This sample is drawn from a study of T cell repertoires in cytomegalovirus infection. This TCR came from a human donor in good health (CMV status not recorded). Some clones in this sample may be carry-over from other donors' samples. The sample comprised PBMCs.

This CDR3 is CAGGPLTGAYTF. The CDR3 nucleotides read TGTGCTGGTGGGCCCCTGACAGGAGCCTACACCTTC. This rearrangement joins TRBV2 to TRBJ1-2; tentative D call: TRBD1 (6 bases). Germline V gene data show CDR1 as SNHLY and CDR2 as FYNNEI. This CDR3 region has 12 residues.